This TCR beta chain stems from a study of beta chain features in type 1 diabetes. A word on this clone: Its target is not known.

As every portion of the isolated RNA was reverse transcribed, the sequencing read expressed TCRB transcripts. Here immunoSEQ multiplex PCR was the method, and the copy in TCRdb shows in-frame clones only, minus some. The table shows under 300,000 clones, with approximately 20% occurring only once. Trimming cost V 3 bases and J 0 bases; bases outside gene matches: 12. This CDR3 is 19 amino acids long. The germline gives CDR1 SGDLS, CDR2 YYNGEE. The study's findings and limits: Shorter TCRB CDR3s, moderately but significantly so, marked every one of the four CD4+ subsets in Type 1 diabetes patients. There was a possibility that cDNA sequencing over-represented cells with high TCR expression. Patients with type 1 diabetes carried fewer insertions and had more deletions at their VDJ junctions.

Sequenced: naive CD4+ T cells from blood. V usage is TRBV9 and J usage is TRBJ2-6; 7 bases agree with TRBD1. The TCR was taken from a woman between 40 and 55 years old with type 1 diabetes. CDR3 protein: CASSGIRQGPHSGANVLTF. The DNA of the CDR3 is TGTGCCAGCAGCGGGATCCGACAGGGCCCTCACTCTGGGGCCAACGTCCTGACTTTC.